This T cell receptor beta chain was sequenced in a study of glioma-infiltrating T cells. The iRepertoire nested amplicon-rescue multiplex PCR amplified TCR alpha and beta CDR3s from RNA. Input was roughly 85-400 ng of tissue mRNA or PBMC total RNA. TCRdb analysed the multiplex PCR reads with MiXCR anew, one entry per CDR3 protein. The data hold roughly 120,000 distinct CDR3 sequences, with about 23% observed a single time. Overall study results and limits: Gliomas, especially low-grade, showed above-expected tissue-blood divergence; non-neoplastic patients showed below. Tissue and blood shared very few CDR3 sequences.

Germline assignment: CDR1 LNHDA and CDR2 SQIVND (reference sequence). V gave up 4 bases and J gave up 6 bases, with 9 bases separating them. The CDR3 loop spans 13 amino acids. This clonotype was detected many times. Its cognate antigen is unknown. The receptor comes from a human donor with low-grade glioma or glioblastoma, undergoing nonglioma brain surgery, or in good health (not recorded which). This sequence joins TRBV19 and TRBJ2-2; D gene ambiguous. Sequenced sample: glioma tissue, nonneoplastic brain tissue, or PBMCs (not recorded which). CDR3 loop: CASSTAASGELFF. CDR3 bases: TGTGCCAGTAGTACGGCGGCGTCCGGGGAGCTGTTTTTT.